These 2 T cell receptor beta chains were all obtained from the same sample, sequenced in a study of blood T cell repertoires in COVID-19. Repertoires were generated with immunoSEQ multiplex PCR, while TCRdb's copy carries only in-frame clones and drops some. The sample carries about 170,000 clones, 88% recorded once. Sequencing was done on a sample of peripheral blood. Source of these receptors: a man in his fifties or sixties who had recovered from COVID-19.

The chain employs TRBV9 and TRBJ2-3; TRBD1 matches 7 bases. The CDR3 is 14 amino acids. Germline values: CDR1 SGDLS, CDR2 YYNGEE. With 3 bases clipped from V and 4 bases from J, the junction kept 5 bases outside the gene matches. CDR3 loop: CASSGQGRADTQYF. DNA for the CDR3: TGTGCCAGCAGCGGACAGGGTAGGGCAGATACGCAGTATTTT. Full variable domain (outside the CDR3, taken from reference TRBV9 and TRBJ2-3): DSGVTQTPKHLITATGQRVTLRCSPRSGDLSVYWYQQSLDQGLQFLIQYYNGEERAKGNILERFSAQQFPDLHSELNLSSLELGDSALYFCASSGQGRADTQYFGPGTRLTVL.

The chain recombines TRBV12-3 or TRBV12-4 with TRBJ1-5; 10 nucleotides agree with TRBD1. The CDR3 extends over 13 amino acids. V was pared by 6 bases and J by 4 bases, with 0 bases of the junction left unmatched. The chain's CDR3 is CASRDRGNQPQHF. CDR3 DNA sequence: TGTGCCAGCAGGGACAGGGGGAATCAGCCCCAGCATTTT.